Presented here are 21 T cell receptor beta chains from one specimen sequenced in a study of shared T cell receptors in the human thymus. TCRdb's table, derived via immunoSEQ multiplex PCR, lists solely in-frame clones and lacks some. The table shows around 730,000 clones, with approximately 85% occurring only once. In addition, the sample was reused for a study of human thymus T cells.

Sequenced material: thymocytes. All receptors come from a girl under two years old with a congenital heart defect.

The chain is built from TRBV25-1 and TRBJ1-6, with 9 bases aligning to TRBD1. The V gene end was trimmed by 6 bases and the J gene end by 7 bases; junction bases not matched to a gene: 4. The germline CDR1 and CDR2 sequences are MGHDK and SYGVNS. This CDR3 is 14 amino acids long. The CDR3 sequence: CASRRDRENSPLHF. Here the CDR3 DNA reads TGTGCCAGCAGGAGGGACAGGGAAAATTCACCCCTCCACTTT.

The gene calls are TRBV9 and TRBJ1-5, with D tentatively TRBD1 (5 bases). The CDR3 has 16 residues. Per germline, CDR1 SGDLS and CDR2 YYNGEE. With 0 bases removed from V and 6 bases from J, the gap between germline ends came to 16 bases. This CDR3 is CASSVVRGKTGQPQHF. The CDR3 DNA follows: TGTGCCAGCAGCGTAGTAAGGGGAAAGACGGGTCAGCCCCAGCATTTT.

V is TRBV9 and J is TRBJ2-1; 7 nucleotides align to TRBD2. The CDR3 covers 15 residues. With V trimmed by 0 bases and J by 7 bases, 7 bases remained unmatched. Germline lookup yields CDR1 SGDLS and CDR2 YYNGEE. CDR3 amino acids: CASSVGTRGLNEQFF. CDR3 in DNA: TGTGCCAGCAGCGTAGGGACTAGGGGACTAAATGAGCAGTTCTTC.

V usage is TRBV6-6 and J usage is TRBJ2-5; the D is unclear. Trimming removed 5 bases at V and 9 bases at J, with 19 bases between. This CDR3 comprises 14 residues. Germline CDR1 reads MNHNY; CDR2 reads SVGAGI (reference sequence). The CDR3 nucleotides read TGTGCCAGCAGTCCGCCTTTAGTTTTTGGTCCCCAGTACTTC. This encodes CASSPPLVFGPQYF.

The chain combines TRBV7-9 with TRBJ1-4; the D gene is possibly TRBD1 (6 bases). Trimming took 1 base from V and 5 from J, leaving 8 bases between them. CDR1 is SEHNR, CDR2 FQNEAQ, per germline (reference sequence). This CDR3 has 14 amino acids. CDR3 in DNA: TGTGCCAGCAGCTTAGACAGGGTGAATGAAAAACTGTTTTTT. It yields the protein CASSLDRVNEKLFF.

This clone was seen a handful of times. The chain links TRBV15 to TRBJ2-7; 12 bases align to TRBD2. The V segment lost 5 bases and the J segment 0 bases; nucleotides outside the gene matches: 11. This CDR3 is built from 18 residues. In germline, CDR1 is LNHNV, CDR2 YYDKDF (reference sequence). The CDR3 here is CATSQRTSGERSSYEQYF. CDR3 coding DNA: TGTGCCACCAGCCAACGGACTAGCGGGGAAAGGAGCTCCTACGAGCAGTACTTC.

Here the CDR3 reads CASYCPAGGYGYTF. Here the CDR3 DNA reads TGTGCCAGTTACTGCCCGGCAGGGGGCTATGGCTACACCTTC. The chain carries TRBV6-1 and TRBJ1-2; 7 bases match TRBD1. CDR1 and CDR2 from the germline V gene are MNHNS and SASEGT. The trim removed 9 bases at V and 4 bases at J, leaving 11 bases unmatched. The CDR3 is 14 residues long.

The chain couples TRBV20-1 to TRBJ1-2; D might be TRBD1 (5 bases). From germline, CDR1 is DFQATT and CDR2 SNEGSKA (reference sequence). The CDR3 consists of 10 residues. The ends were cut back, 6 bases at V and 5 bases at J, with 7 bases in the middle. The CDR3 loop reads CSAPGYGYTF. In nucleotides, the CDR3 is TGCAGTGCCCCAGGGTATGGCTACACCTTC.

The CDR3 sequence: CASSLTGQTNSPLHF. The CDR3, as DNA: TGTGCCAGCAGCTTAACCGGACAGACTAATTCACCCCTCCACTTT. This chain joins TRBV7-3 and TRBJ1-6; D might be TRBD1 (6 bases). CDR1 and CDR2 (germline): SGHTA, FQGTGA. The CDR3 is 15 residues long. Trimming shortened V by 0 bases and J by 6 bases, and 9 bases separated the two germline ends.

The chain uses TRBV13 and TRBJ1-2; D perhaps matches TRBD1 (5 bases). Trimming pared 5 bases from V and 4 bases from J, leaving 14 bases between. This CDR3 has 14 amino acids. The germline V gene encodes CDR1 PRHDT and CDR2 FYEKMQ (reference sequence). CDR3 amino acids: CASSPTGGGYGYTF. In DNA form, the CDR3 reads TGTGCCAGCAGCCCTACCGGGGGTGGCTATGGCTACACCTTC.

V gene TRBV5-6 combines with J gene TRBJ2-1; perhaps TRBD1 as D (5 bases). With 4 bases removed from V and 5 bases from J, the gap between germline ends came to 19 bases. From germline, CDR1 is SGHDT and CDR2 YYEEEE. The CDR3 consists of 16 residues. The CDR3 protein is CASSSQAVDSHNEQFF. CDR3 in DNA: TGTGCCAGCAGCAGCCAGGCCGTTGACAGCCACAATGAGCAGTTCTTC.

J is TRBJ1-4 and V is TRBV19, with 8 bases matching TRBD1. Germline CDR1 reads LNHDA; CDR2 reads SQIVND (reference sequence). J gave up 3 bases and V 5 bases, and 17 bases lay outside the gene matches. The CDR3 has 19 residues. The CDR3 sequence: CASSPPYRGTPAANEKLFF. Written as DNA, the CDR3 is TGTGCCAGTAGTCCGCCTTACAGGGGGACGCCCGCAGCTAATGAAAAACTGTTTTTT.

The sample holds a few counts of this clone. The rearrangement joins TRBV9 to TRBJ1-2; D not resolved. V lost 0 bases and J 1 base, leaving 4 bases between the germline ends. CDR3 length: 13 residues. CDR1 is SGDLS, CDR2 YYNGEE, per germline. CDR3 amino acids: CASSVGLNYGYTF. In DNA form, the CDR3 reads TGTGCCAGCAGCGTAGGACTTAACTATGGCTACACCTTC.

The V gene is TRBV19, the J gene TRBJ1-5; a weak D match, TRBD1 (6 bases). V was cut by 5 bases and J by 0 bases, with 11 bases left in between. The CDR3 is made up of 15 amino acids. Germline V gene lookup returns CDR1 LNHDA and CDR2 SQIVND (reference sequence). In DNA form, the CDR3 reads TGTGCCAGTAGTTCAATACAGGGTAGCAATCAGCCCCAGCATTTT. Residues: CASSSIQGSNQPQHF.

The chain links TRBV6-1 to TRBJ1-5, with D unclear. The CDR3 runs 17 residues. Trimming took 0 bases from V and 6 from J, leaving 18 bases between them. The germline V gene has CDR1 MNHNS and CDR2 SASEGT. The CDR3 DNA reads as TGTGCCAGCAGTGAAGCGCTGATGAGTCGGGTCAGTCAGCCCCAGCATTTT. It yields the protein CASSEALMSRVSQPQHF.

The chain employs TRBV23-1 and TRBJ1-1; D is unclear. TRBV23-1 is an ORF, and what it does is uncertain. V was trimmed by 3 bases and J by 7 bases, leaving 12 bases between them. This CDR3 comprises 13 residues. CDR3 DNA sequence: TGCGCCAGCAGTCAGCCAAGAGAGGGTGAAGCTTTCTTT. Protein product: CASSQPREGEAFF.

Concerning this clone itself: Other nucleotide sequences from this sample produce the same CDR3. The chain combines TRBV2 with TRBJ1-5; no reliable D call. The germline V gene encodes CDR1 SNHLY and CDR2 FYNNEI. V shed 6 bases and J shed 5 bases, with 8 bases lying between them. The CDR3 is 12 residues long. The CDR3 DNA is TGTGCCAGCAGGGTCGTAGATCAGCCCCAGCATTTT. Translating gives CASRVVDQPQHF.

The sample holds a few counts of this clone. The rearrangement joins TRBV7-6 to TRBJ1-2; TRBD1 matches at 7 bases. Germline CDR1 and CDR2: SGHVS and FNYEAQ. V lost 5 bases, J lost 4 bases, and 16 bases stayed unmatched. This CDR3 is built from 17 residues. The CDR3 nucleotides read TGTGCCAGCAGCCTCGGATCCGCAGGGGGAGGCGTCTATGGCTACACCTTC. It encodes CASSLGSAGGGVYGYTF. Full variable domain (missing parts from reference TRBV7-6 and TRBJ1-2): GAGVSQSPRYKVTKRGQDVALRCDPISGHVSLYWYRQALGQGPEFLTYFNYEAQQDKSGLPNDRFSAERPEGSISTLTIQRTEQRDSAMYRCASSLGSAGGGVYGYTFGSGTRLTVV.

The chain is built from TRBV5-1 and TRBJ2-3; D gene uncertain. The CDR3 has 12 amino acids. The germline V gene encodes CDR1 SGHRS and CDR2 YFSETQ. V lost 4 bases and J 11 bases, leaving 14 bases between the germline ends. The CDR3 sequence: CASSPELGRQYF. The CDR3 DNA is TGCGCCAGCAGCCCGGAGCTGGGTAGGCAGTATTTT.

V usage is TRBV9 and J usage is TRBJ1-2; 8 nucleotides line up with TRBD1. The germline CDR1 and CDR2 sequences are SGDLS and YYNGEE. This CDR3 contains 17 residues. The trim removed 2 bases at V and 0 bases at J, leaving 9 bases unmatched. The CDR3 region has the DNA TGTGCCAGCAGCGTGGACAGGGTGGTGATAGCTAACTATGGCTACACCTTC. Encoded protein: CASSVDRVVIANYGYTF.

This sequence joins TRBV5-1 and TRBJ2-1; perhaps TRBD2 as D (5 bases). Trimming stripped 10 bases from V and 0 bases from J, with 14 bases between. The CDR3 covers 14 residues. CDR1 and CDR2 from the germline V gene are SGHRS and YFSETQ. The CDR3 coding sequence is TGCGCCTCAGCTCTGGGGAGCTCCTACAATGAGCAGTTCTTC. Its translation is CASALGSSYNEQFF.